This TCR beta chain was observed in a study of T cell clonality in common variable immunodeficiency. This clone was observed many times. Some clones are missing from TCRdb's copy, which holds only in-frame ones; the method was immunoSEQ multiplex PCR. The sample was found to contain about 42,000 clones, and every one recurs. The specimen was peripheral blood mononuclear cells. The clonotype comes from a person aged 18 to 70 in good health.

CDR3 DNA (partial): TGTGCCACCAGCAGAGATGGAGGGGGTAGCACAGATACG. Translating gives CATSRDGGGSTDT. The full CDR3 is CATSRDGGGSTDTQYF. V gene TRBV15 combines with J gene TRBJ2-3, with D possibly called TRBD1 or TRBD2 (6 bases each). The CDR3 end falls 3 residues outside the read, so it is completed with the germline J gene. Trimming removed 0 bases from V and 0 bases from J, with 10 bases in between. Looked up from germline, CDR1 is LNHNV and CDR2 is YYDKDF (reference sequence). The length of the CDR3 is 16 residues.